This record looks at one T cell receptor beta chain sequence and its context. Its cognate antigen has yet to be identified. No per-base quality is available; no much larger clone lies one base away. CDR1 SGHTA and CDR2 FQGTGA are derived from the germline V gene. The CDR3 sequence holds 15 residues, the cysteine and phenylalanine included. Only the CDR3 region is kept as DNA, spanning 45 bases read in frame from base 1. The V and J ends are trimmed by 2 bases and 3 bases, leaving 14 bases between them. The data belong to a study of cytomegalovirus exposure and HLA in healthy donors (dated by TCRdb to about 2017). Background for the entire study: In an earlier analysis of roughly 590 of the donors, about 270 Gb of sequence data and 100 million or so unique TCR beta sequences from some 170 million T cells were reported. About 300 gigabases of sequencing data and approximately 91 million unique TCR sequences made up an early release that covered 500 to 650 HLA-typed donors. Among the 398 genotyped donors, around 81% belonged to the genetic ancestry cluster associated with self-reported Caucasian donors. The aim of the study was to test whether cataloging public T cell receptors could identify signatures of past pathogen exposure. The study profiled the T cell repertoires of hundreds of subjects by immunosequencing and related them to cytomegalovirus serostatus. A separate validation cohort of roughly 120 different subjects was used in addition to the roughly 700-subject first cohort. To predict cytomegalovirus infection status, the study brought together high-throughput TCR immunosequencing, statistical association of individual TCRs with disease status, and machine learning. A later analysis re-examined previously published TCR beta repertoires from more than 550 donors and added high-resolution HLA genotyping to investigate patterns of TCR occurrence. Rather than drawing on any new phenotypic data, the later analysis identified candidate immune exposures from TCR beta sequences and the way those sequences occurred across donors. To decide whether each TCR beta V gene segment behaved as functional or pseudogenic, an earlier analysis of over 500 of the donors relied on high-throughput TCR beta sequencing. Donor age, sex, ethnicity and CMV serostatus were collected together with the repertoire data. Genome-wide SNP genotypes for about 60% of the 666 donors were used in a later genetic analysis, which treated that subset as a discovery cohort. Every repertoire in the discovery cohort had been generated on one and the same sequencing platform. Class I and class II HLA loci were covered by the typing at four-digit resolution. The number of donors typed differed by locus, with 629-630 for A, B, C, DRB1 and DQB1, around 520 for DQA1, approximately 570 for DPA1, and roughly 450 for DPB1. Five DR-DQ haplotypes were treated as single units for association and clustering because of strong linkage in the cohort. Among some 400 genotyped donors of the cohort, an average of around 250,000 unique TCR beta nucleotide sequences was sequenced per donor, of which about 19% were non-productive.

The receptor library was made with the immunoSEQ multiplex PCR assay. For the multiplex PCR, a mixture combining 60 forward primers for TCR Vbeta segments and 13 reverse primers for TCR Jbeta segments was used. The CDR3 region of rearranged TCR beta genes was amplified from genomic DNA with a multiplex PCR assay. The Illumina HiSeq System was used to sequence the amplified TCR beta libraries as 87-base-pair reads. Turning to the authors' computational methods: A later analysis tallied about 77 million unique TCR beta chains across the 610 or so repertoires, and about 10 million of those chains were shared by two or more donors. Raw reads were error-corrected and collapsed into unique sequences with a nearest-neighbor algorithm that merged closely related sequences to remove PCR and sequencing errors. To assign V, D and J gene segments, CDR3 sequences were aligned to IMGT reference sequences. For a sequence to be retained, a match of at least six nucleotides to both a V gene segment and a J gene segment was required. Rearrangements were called productive when the CDR3 lacked stop codons and stayed in frame with V and J; all others were non-productive. CDR3 was defined by IMGT convention, running from the second conserved V-encoded cysteine to the conserved J-encoded phenylalanine. Sequences without an unambiguous match to a single V gene segment were excluded from the earlier analysis of approximately 600 of the donors. In an earlier analysis of 450 to 700 of the donors, V segments were called functional above 56.7% productive rearrangements and were called segregating when the between-donor standard deviation exceeded 5%. A statistical classification framework was developed to diagnose cytomegalovirus status using the catalog of TCR beta chain sequences. In a later analysis, TCR nucleotide sequences were compared against IMGT/GENE-DB human TR gene sequences so that V and J genes could be assigned. In a later analysis, CDR3 sequences and most-parsimonious VDJ recombination scenarios were assigned using the TCRdist pipeline. In a later analysis, each TCR beta chain was defined by its CDR3 amino acid sequence together with its V-gene family, and reads without a unique V-gene family were excluded. In a later analysis, approximately 640 highly shared, low-generation-probability nucleotide sequences were removed to address suspected cross-contamination and a sequencing artifact. In a later analysis, a clonal expansion index for each public chain was calculated from normalized within-repertoire ranks of inferred template counts. Generation probabilities in a later analysis came from a VDJ recombination model fitted to out-of-frame rearrangements, and those results were checked against IGoR. In a later analysis, TCR-TCR, TCR-HLA and TCR-CMV co-occurrence was scored with hypergeometric tests, and a repertoire-size bias correction was applied to TCR pairs. False discovery rates were estimated in a later analysis by permuting HLA or CMV assignments 20 times. A later analysis grouped co-occurring TCRs with DBSCAN, adding TCRdist sequence similarity when clustering within HLA-allele-positive subsets. Repertoires with fewer than 30,000 or more than 120,000 public chains, plus five repertoires with anomalous nucleotide sharing, were excluded from co-occurrence clustering. TCRdb carries this immuneACCESS record with in-frame sequences only. Its versions omit some clonotypes, under half of them owing to an unresolved V gene in the studies checked, with the rest unexplained. V, J and clone size reflect that table, while D and trimming were determined from the DNA. The sample table holds about 110,000 clones, of which about 72% were seen once. 2% to 3% of the sample lies in the top ten.

Overall results and qualifications from the work: In a later analysis, HLA-associated TCR beta chains showed more clonal expansion and lower generation probabilities than non-associated chains that were equally common. In a later analysis, most CMV-associated TCR beta chains were found to appear HLA-restricted, with HLA associations seemingly driven largely by CMV exposure. In vitro tests confirmed that a few of the cytomegalovirus-associated TCR beta chains recognize cytomegalovirus antigens. The earlier analysis of nearly 600 of the donors excluded some 16 rarely observed V segments, including chromosome 9 orphons, because counts were too low. Specific HLA alleles were associated with 16,951 TCR beta sequences at a false discovery rate of 0.05 in a later analysis. In both the original and validation cohorts, the classifier was reported to diagnose cytomegalovirus status with high specificity and sensitivity. Sequencing depth was assumed to be roughly uniform across donors in the presence/absence analyses, though that assumption may not hold. In the study, around 160 TCR beta chains were listed as associated with cytomegalovirus. According to the authors, the approach could potentially be generalized to other disease states and immunological phenotypes. The sequencing pipeline was judged likely to have produced a cluster of highly shared sequence variants as a technical artifact. In a later genetic analysis, a missense DCLRE1C variant was associated with V-gene and J-gene trimming of TCR beta chains, and the association was replicated in an independent cohort. An earlier analysis of approximately 500 of the donors showed that most TCR beta V segments appeared in productive rearrangements either about 87% or about 30% of the time, which broadly matched IMGT annotations. Some IMGT-functional V segments, including TRBV6-2 and TRBV6-3, could not be told apart with the 87-base-pair reads, so those segments were excluded. A later analysis found that TCR association rates varied across HLA loci, with DRB1 alleles showing the most associated TCRs and HLA-C alleles the fewest. This cohort had only TCR beta chains sequenced, and the lack of alpha or paired-chain data limited which features could be detected. In a later analysis, several top co-occurrence clusters were reported to appear linked to parvovirus B19, influenza, CMV and Epstein-Barr virus. For the cohort, immune exposure information was limited to CMV serostatus. Correlated functional status among segregating V segments might reflect linkage disequilibrium, but an unknown experimental factor could not be ruled out. A further reported finding was that TCR beta sequences accurately predicted the HLA-A and HLA-B alleles for most subjects in the first cohort. Strong co-occurrence of HLA alleles, especially DR and DQ, made assigning TCR associations to individual alleles difficult. Across donors, most TCR sequences were observed very rarely, whereas some public TCRs were present in many individuals. HLA typing was unavailable for some donors at each locus, so association tests used only the typed subset. A later genetic analysis reported fewer N-insertions in productive TCRs among donors in an Asian-associated ancestry cluster than the approximately 670-donor mean.

The cohort comprised around 690 healthy bone marrow donors. At the time of sampling, all cohort members were nominally healthy, though unrecorded immune exposures were likely present. The donor was CMV seronegative and was included in the group of several hundred seronegative cohort members. A peripheral blood sample was collected from each donor, and TCR beta sequencing was performed on peripheral blood mononuclear cells. The Qiagen DNeasy Blood Extraction Kit was used to extract genomic DNA from the blood cell samples. The TCR originated in a man between 18 and 35 years old in good health and CMV-seronegative. This chain is built from TRBV7-3 and TRBJ2-7; matching of 6 bases hints at TRBD1 as the D gene. Sequences were obtained from PBMCs. The nucleotide sequence is given as TGTGCCAGCAGCTTAGGGACCTCAGGGGTCTACGAGCAGTACTTC. Its protein reads: CASSLGTSGVYEQYF. The full variable domain, completed from the reference TRBV7-3 and TRBJ2-7 proteins outside the CDR3, reads GAGVSQTPSNKVTEKGKYVELRCDPISGHTALYWYRQSLGQGPEFLIYFQGTGAADDSGLPNDRFFAVRPEGSVSTLKIQRTERGDSAVYLCASSLGTSGVYEQYFGPGTRLTVT.